These 25 T cell receptor beta chains came from one sample sequenced in a study of response to subunit inactivated influenza vaccine. Via MiXCR, TCRdb re-called the RT-PCR reads, giving one row per CDR3 protein. Among approximately 530,000 distinct CDR3 sequences listed, roughly 8.2% were seen once. Sequenced here: PBMCs from blood, sampled about 24 months after vaccination. The receptors come from a man between 45 and 75 years old who received an inactivated influenza vaccine.

The chain is built from TRBV25-1 and TRBJ2-5; TRBD1 aligns across 7 bases. The V segment lost 4 bases and the J segment 2 bases; nucleotides outside the gene matches: 16. This CDR3 is built from 18 residues. Germline V lookup: CDR1 MGHDK, CDR2 SYGVNS. The CDR3 protein is CASSGRPIWTGLQETQYF. The CDR3 coding sequence is TGTGCCAGCAGTGGACGCCCTATCTGGACAGGACTTCAAGAGACCCAGTACTTC.

The chain recombines TRBV29-1 with TRBJ2-1; D possibly corresponds to TRBD2 (5 bases). Germline V gives CDR1 SQVTM, CDR2 ANQGSEA. V dropped 5 bases and J dropped 6 bases, with 8 bases sitting between them. This CDR3 comprises 11 residues. CDR3 DNA: TGCAGCGTTCGGAGGAGCAATGAGCAGTTCTTC. Translation gives CSVRRSNEQFF.

This chain joins TRBV4-1 and TRBJ1-1; D might be TRBD1 (6 bases). The germline V gene encodes CDR1 MGHRA and CDR2 YSYEKL. This CDR3 region has 13 residues. The V end was cut by 2 bases, the J end by 8 bases, with 12 bases between. CDR3: CASSQPLGTEAFF. CDR3 in DNA: TGCGCCAGCAGCCAACCCCTAGGGACAGAAGCTTTCTTT.

In this sample, this clonotype turned up a few times. The chain is built from TRBV3-1 and TRBJ2-5; no clear D gene. The ends were cut back, 8 bases at V and 2 bases at J, with 12 bases in the middle. The CDR3 extends over 13 amino acids. Germline V lookup: CDR1 LGHDT, CDR2 YNNKEL (reference sequence). This chain's CDR3 is CASGNSLQETQYF. The CDR3 DNA reads TGTGCCAGCGGTAACAGTTTACAAGAGACCCAGTACTTC.

This clonotype was recorded many times. This chain connects TRBV29-1 to TRBJ2-1; TRBD2 is a possible D gene (6 bases). Germline lookup yields CDR1 SQVTM and CDR2 ANQGSEA. CDR3 length: 13 residues. V shed 5 bases and J shed 7 bases, with 15 bases lying between them. The CDR3 nucleotides are TGCAGCGTTCTTGGAGGGGTCAAGAATGAGCAGTTCTTC. It is translated as CSVLGGVKNEQFF.

This clonotype was recorded a few times. CDR3 DNA: TGCAGTGCTAGAGATAAGGGTGAGCAGTACTTC. Encoded protein: CSARDKGEQYF. The genes are TRBV20-1 and TRBJ2-7; unclear D gene. Germline V gives CDR1 DFQATT, CDR2 SNEGSKA (reference sequence). CDR3 length: 11 residues. Trimming pared 0 bases from V and 7 bases from J, leaving 7 bases between.

J is TRBJ1-1 and V is TRBV13; the D gene is possibly TRBD1 (6 bases). CDR1 PRHDT and CDR2 FYEKMQ come from the germline V gene (reference sequence). This CDR3 spans 16 amino acids. V was trimmed by 5 bases and J by 0 bases, leaving 16 bases between them. The CDR3: CASSPRGGHLNTEAFF. For the CDR3, the DNA is TGTGCCAGCAGCCCTCGAGGGGGACACCTGAACACTGAAGCTTTCTTT. The full variable domain, rest sourced from reference TRBV13 and TRBJ1-1, is AAGVIQSPRHLIKEKRETATLKCYPIPRHDTVYWYQQGPGQDPQFLISFYEKMQSDKGSIPDRFSAQQFSDYHSELNMSSLELGDSALYFCASSPRGGHLNTEAFFGQGTRLTVV.

This clonotype has ten or more counts. This sequence joins TRBV14 and TRBJ2-5; tentative D call: TRBD2 (6 bases). Germline lookup yields CDR1 SGHDN and CDR2 FVKESK. The CDR3 loop spans 14 amino acids. V gave up 0 bases and J gave up 3 bases, with 8 bases separating them. The CDR3 bases are TGTGCCAGCAGCCAAGATCGGAGGGAAGAGACCCAGTACTTC. Its protein product is CASSQDRREETQYF.

The CDR3 is CASSLDGSSYNSPLHF. The CDR3 DNA is TGCGCCAGCAGCTTGGATGGGAGCTCCTATAATTCACCCCTCCACTTT. The V call is TRBV5-1, the J call TRBJ1-6, with D unresolved. CDR3 length: 16 residues. Per germline, CDR1 SGHRS and CDR2 YFSETQ. Trimming stripped 0 bases from V and 0 bases from J, with 7 bases between.

To note about this clonotype: Its ends do not fully match the called genes, so a read error is possible. The chain links TRBV7-7 to TRBJ2-5, with D possibly being TRBD2 (5 bases). The CDR3 loop spans 15 amino acids. The germline V gene encodes CDR1 SSHAT and CDR2 FNYEAQ (reference sequence). The CDR3 sequence: CASSLAFHPQETQYF. The CDR3 DNA sequence: TGTGCTAGCAGCTTAGCGTTTCACCCCCAGGAGACCCAGTACTTC.

Note on this clonotype: A clone one base away is much larger, so this may be a read error. The missing conserved phenylalanine or tryptophan at the end of this CDR3 makes a read error likely. This chain links TRBV4-3 with TRBJ2-3; D remains ambiguous. Trimming took off 4 bases at V and 0 bases at J, with 23 bases between the two ends. This CDR3 contains 19 residues. Looked up from germline, CDR1 is LGHNA and CDR2 is YSLEER. This CDR3 is CASSREWGSDGFSTDTQYI. The DNA of the CDR3 is TGCGCCAGCAGCCGAGAATGGGGTTCCGACGGGTTTAGCACAGATACGCAGTATATT.

The V gene is TRBV4-3, the J gene TRBJ2-2; 8 positions match TRBD2. Germline V CDR1 and CDR2: LGHNA, YSLEER. V was pared by 4 bases and J by 0 bases, with 7 bases of the junction left unmatched. This CDR3 has 17 amino acids. CDR3 region: CASSRSPGGSNTGELFF. The CDR3 coding sequence is TGCGCCAGCAGCCGAAGCCCGGGAGGGTCGAACACCGGGGAGCTGTTTTTT.

This clonotype was picked up a small number of times. The chain combines TRBV29-1 with TRBJ1-1; D might be TRBD1 (5 bases). V shed 0 bases and J shed 4 bases, with 9 bases lying between them. The CDR3 extends over 13 amino acids. CDR1 and CDR2 (germline): SQVTM, ANQGSEA. The CDR3 here is CSVEDVGGTEAFF. CDR3 coding DNA: TGCAGCGTTGAAGATGTGGGGGGCACTGAAGCTTTCTTT.

This rearrangement joins TRBV20-1 to TRBJ2-5; D may be TRBD1 (5 bases). The CDR3 length is 12 residues. V was cut by 0 bases and J by 7 bases, with 9 bases left in between. The germline gives CDR1 DFQATT, CDR2 SNEGSKA (reference sequence). CDR3 in amino acids: CSARDQGGTQYF. DNA for the CDR3: TGCAGTGCTAGAGATCAGGGCGGGACCCAGTACTTC.

The chain joins TRBV12-3 or TRBV12-4 to TRBJ2-5, with D perhaps being TRBD1 or TRBD2 (6 bases each). The CDR3 consists of 15 residues. The ends were cut back, 5 bases at V and 4 bases at J, with 17 bases in the middle. The CDR3 reads CASSLPEGGLETQYF. As DNA, the CDR3 is TGTGCCAGCAGTCTTCCCGAAGGGGGGCTAGAGACCCAGTACTTC.

The rearrangement uses TRBV20-1 and TRBJ2-1; D is perhaps TRBD2 (5 bases). The CDR3 has 10 amino acids. Germline V gives CDR1 DFQATT, CDR2 SNEGSKA (reference sequence). V lost 5 bases, J lost 16 bases, and 15 bases lay in between. CDR3 loop: CSAAILGIFF. In DNA, the CDR3 is TGCAGTGCTGCCATACTAGGTATCTTCTTC.

This clonotype came up many times. V and J are TRBV9 and TRBJ2-1; 8 positions agree with TRBD2. V shed 7 bases and J 4 bases; nucleotides not matched to a gene: 13. This CDR3 is built from 16 residues. CDR1 is SGDLS, CDR2 YYNGEE, per germline. The DNA for the CDR3 is TGTGCCAGCGGGGCCGGGACTAGGGGGGGTTACAATGAGCAGTTCTTC. Amino acid sequence: CASGAGTRGGYNEQFF. Together with reference TRBV9 and TRBJ2-1, the CDR3 gives the full variable domain: DSGVTQTPKHLITATGQRVTLRCSPRSGDLSVYWYQQSLDQGLQFLIQYYNGEERAKGNILERFSAQQFPDLHSELNLSSLELGDSALYFCASGAGTRGGYNEQFFGPGTRLTVL.

This clonotype was seen repeatedly, ten times or more. V is TRBV4-3 and J is TRBJ1-3; 8 nucleotides line up with TRBD1. This CDR3 has 15 residues. V lost 0 bases, J lost 2 bases, and 0 bases stayed unmatched. Germline V gene sequence: CDR1 LGHNA, CDR2 YSLEER. CDR3 sequence (DNA): TGCGCCAGCAGCCAAGAACAGGGGGCTGGAAACACCATATATTTT. Its protein product is CASSQEQGAGNTIYF.

This clonotype was picked up a small number of times. The chain couples TRBV7-9 to TRBJ1-1; a possible D gene is TRBD1 (6 bases). V lost 10 bases and J lost 5, with 20 bases in between. This CDR3 has 14 amino acids. Germline CDR1 SEHNR, CDR2 FQNEAQ (reference sequence). The CDR3: CATLPAGGRTEAFF. The CDR3 DNA reads as TGTGCCACCCTACCGGCGGGGGGCCGGACTGAAGCTTTCTTT.

This clonotype was found a few times. This chain joins TRBV4-3 and TRBJ2-1, with D tentatively TRBD1 (6 bases). The CDR3 length is 17 residues. Trimming took off 4 bases at V and 8 bases at J, with 24 bases between the two ends. Germline-derived CDR1 and CDR2 are LGHNA and YSLEER. CDR3 sequence (DNA): TGCGCCAGCAGCCCCAGAGACAGGCGTACCCTTCGTGATGAGCAGTTCTTC. This encodes CASSPRDRRTLRDEQFF.

This clonotype was counted many times. The chain is built from TRBV20-1 and TRBJ2-6, with no clear D. V lost 1 base and J 0 bases, leaving 10 bases between the germline ends. This CDR3 spans 16 amino acids. Per the germline V gene, CDR1 is DFQATT and CDR2 is SNEGSKA (reference sequence). The CDR3 reads CSARVAGPSGANVLTF. DNA of the CDR3: TGCAGTGCTAGAGTCGCAGGACCCTCTGGGGCCAACGTCCTGACTTTC.

This clonotype was counted ten times or more. This rearrangement joins TRBV7-2 to TRBJ2-3, with TRBD2 identical over 9 bases. Germline trimming cut 3 bases from V and 6 bases from J; bases unmatched to any gene: 10. Per germline, CDR1 SGHTA and CDR2 FQGNSA. The CDR3 contains 16 residues. The CDR3 DNA is TGTGCCAGCAGCTTTGGGCGGGGGGGCCTTAGGGATACGCAGTATTTT. Protein product: CASSFGRGGLRDTQYF.

The chain combines TRBV12-3 or TRBV12-4 with TRBJ2-7; 10 positions agree with TRBD1. Trimming at V came to 8 bases and at J to 5 bases, leaving 9 bases not matched to a gene. CDR3 length: 14 amino acids. The DNA of the CDR3 is TGTGCCAGCCGATCCGGGACAGGGGCCGACGAGCAGTACTTC. Protein product: CASRSGTGADEQYF.

This clonotype was detected many times. This CDR3 is CASSEAPFSGANVLTF. The CDR3, as DNA: TGTGCCAGCAGTGAAGCCCCATTCTCTGGGGCCAACGTCCTGACTTTC. J is TRBJ2-6 and V is TRBV6-1; D call uncertain. This CDR3 spans 16 amino acids. V was shortened by 0 bases and J by 0 bases, with 6 bases between the two germline ends. CDR1 is MNHNS, CDR2 SASEGT, per germline.

This clonotype came up a few times. V gene TRBV14 combines with J gene TRBJ1-1, with D hard to call. V was trimmed by 4 bases and J by 0 bases, leaving 9 bases between them. Germline-derived CDR1 and CDR2 are SGHDN and FVKESK. This CDR3 spans 14 amino acids. The CDR3 protein is CASSRNFMNTEAFF. CDR3 coding DNA: TGTGCCAGCAGCCGTAACTTCATGAACACTGAAGCTTTCTTT.